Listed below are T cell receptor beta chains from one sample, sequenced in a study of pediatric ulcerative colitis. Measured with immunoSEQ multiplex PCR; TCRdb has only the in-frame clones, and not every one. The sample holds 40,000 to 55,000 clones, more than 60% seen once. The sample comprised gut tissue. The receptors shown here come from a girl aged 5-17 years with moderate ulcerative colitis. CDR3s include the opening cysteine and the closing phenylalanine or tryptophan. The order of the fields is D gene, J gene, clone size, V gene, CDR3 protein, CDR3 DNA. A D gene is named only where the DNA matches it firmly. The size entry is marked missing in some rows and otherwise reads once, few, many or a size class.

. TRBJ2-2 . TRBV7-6 CASSLLQGRGANTGELFF TGTGCCAGCAGCTTGTTGCAGGGGCGAGGCGCGAACACCGGGGAGCTGTTTTTT
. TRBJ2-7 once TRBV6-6 CASSPRDTSGEQYF TGTGCCAGCAGTCCCCGGGACACCTCCGGGGAGCAGTACTTC
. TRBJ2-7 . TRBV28 CASGTWTANYEQYF TGTGCCAGCGGAACCTGGACGGCAAACTACGAGCAGTACTTC
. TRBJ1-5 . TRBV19 CASSTGDPPQHF TGTGCCAGTAGTACAGGGGATCCACCCCAGCATTTT
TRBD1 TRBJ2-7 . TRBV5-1 CASSSPGGREQYF TGCGCCAGCAGCTCTCCAGGGGGCCGGGAGCAGTACTTC
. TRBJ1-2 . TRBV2 CATRSGEVYGYTF TGTGCCACCAGATCGGGGGAGGTCTATGGCTACACCTTC
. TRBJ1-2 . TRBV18 CASSREAGEVYTF TGTGCCAGCTCTCGCGAGGCAGGGGAAGTCTACACCTTC
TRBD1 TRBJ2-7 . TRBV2 CASKGASSYEQYF TGTGCCAGCAAGGGGGCGAGCTCCTACGAGCAGTACTTC
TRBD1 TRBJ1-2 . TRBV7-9 CASSRTGGVRSGYTF TGTGCCAGCAGCCGGACAGGGGGCGTGCGGTCTGGCTACACCTTC
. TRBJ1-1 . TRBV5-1 CASSLAGEPMNTEAFF TGCGCCAGCAGCTTGGCCGGGGAGCCCATGAACACTGAAGCTTTCTTT
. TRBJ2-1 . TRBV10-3 CAISAARGDSPNEQFF TGTGCCATCAGTGCAGCCAGGGGGGATAGTCCCAATGAGCAGTTCTTC
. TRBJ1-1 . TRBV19 CASSNGRAFF TGTGCCAGTAGTAACGGACGGGCTTTCTTT
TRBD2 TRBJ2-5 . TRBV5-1 CASSLGSGREETQYF TGCGCCAGCAGCTTGGGTAGCGGGAGGGAAGAGACCCAGTACTTC
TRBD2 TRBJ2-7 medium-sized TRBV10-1 CASSPGGSSQYF TGCGCCAGCAGCCCAGGCGGGAGTAGTCAGTACTTC
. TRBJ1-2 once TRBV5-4 CASSQPGLVLYGYTF TGTGCCAGCAGCCAACCGGGACTGGTGCTCTATGGCTACACCTTC
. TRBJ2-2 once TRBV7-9 CASSPDPTGELFF TGTGCCAGCAGCCCGGACCCTACCGGGGAGCTGTTTTTT
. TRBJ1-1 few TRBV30 CAWSQGWDTEAFF TGTGCCTGGAGTCAGGGATGGGACACTGAAGCTTTCTTT
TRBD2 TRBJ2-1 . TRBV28 CASSPIAGGTLGQFF TGTGCCAGCAGTCCGATAGCGGGAGGGACGCTCGGGCAGTTCTTC
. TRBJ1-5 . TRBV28 CASSLGRISNQPQHF TGTGCCAGCAGTCTAGGACGGATTAGCAATCAGCCCCAGCATTTT
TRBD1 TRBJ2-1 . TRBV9 CASSVGQGSSYNEQFF TGTGCCAGCAGCGTAGGACAGGGGAGCTCCTACAATGAGCAGTTCTTC
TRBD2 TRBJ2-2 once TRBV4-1 CASSSSGTSETGELFF TGCGCCAGCAGCTCGTCCGGGACTAGCGAGACCGGGGAGCTGTTTTTT
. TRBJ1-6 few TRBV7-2 CASSLERINSPLHF TGTGCCAGCAGCTTAGAACGGATCAATTCACCCCTCCACTTT
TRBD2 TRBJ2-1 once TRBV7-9 CASSLSAGRLAGVNEQFF TGTGCCAGCAGCTTAAGCGCAGGGCGGCTAGCGGGAGTGAACGAGCAGTTCTTC
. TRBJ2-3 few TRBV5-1 CASSLEGNGADTQYF TGCGCCAGCAGCTTGGAGGGGAATGGGGCAGATACGCAGTATTTT
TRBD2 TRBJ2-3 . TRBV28 CASKTGGVTDTQYF TGTGCCAGCAAGACGGGGGGGGTCACAGATACGCAGTATTTT
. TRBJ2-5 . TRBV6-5 CASSYSGARYF TGTGCCAGCAGTTACTCCGGGGCCCGGTACTTC
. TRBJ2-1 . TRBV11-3 CASSPRSGVGDNEQFF TGTGCCAGCAGCCCCAGGTCGGGGGTCGGGGACAATGAGCAGTTCTTC
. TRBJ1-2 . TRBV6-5 CASSSPPHYGYTF TGTGCCAGCAGTTCTCCCCCCCACTATGGCTACACCTTC
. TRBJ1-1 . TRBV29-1 CSVERQMNTEAFF TGCAGCGTTGAAAGGCAGATGAACACTGAAGCTTTCTTT
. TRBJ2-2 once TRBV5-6 CASSLANLGELFF TGTGCCAGCAGCTTGGCCAACTTAGGGGAGCTGTTTTTT
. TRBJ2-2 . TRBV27 CASSTTVRSYTGELFF TGTGCCAGCAGTACGACAGTTCGCTCTTACACCGGGGAGCTGTTTTTT
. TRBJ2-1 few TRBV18 CASSLAALSYNEQFF TGTGCCAGCTCACTAGCGGCACTCTCCTACAATGAGCAGTTCTTC
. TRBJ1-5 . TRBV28 CASRRFRTEVGQPQHF TGTGCCAGCAGGCGATTTCGGACAGAGGTTGGACAGCCCCAGCATTTT
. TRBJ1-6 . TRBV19 CASRAGISPLHF TGTGCCAGCCGTGCAGGGATCTCACCCCTCCACTTT
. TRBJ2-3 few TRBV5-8 CASSPGMGAGTDTQYF TGTGCCAGCAGCCCAGGGATGGGGGCCGGAACAGATACGCAGTATTTT
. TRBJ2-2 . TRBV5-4 CASSLPGGPKAGELFF TGTGCCAGCAGCTTGCCCGGGGGCCCCAAGGCCGGGGAGCTGTTTTTT
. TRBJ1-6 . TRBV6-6 CATLAGVPGNSPLHF TGTGCCACCCTGGCAGGGGTTCCAGGTAATTCACCCCTCCACTTT
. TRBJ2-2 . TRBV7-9 CASSLAPGEITGELFF TGTGCCAGCAGCTTAGCACCTGGGGAGATCACCGGGGAGCTGTTTTTT
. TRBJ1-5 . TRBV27 CASTPFGGGGNQPQHF TGTGCCAGCACACCTTTTGGGGGAGGCGGCAATCAGCCCCAGCATTTT
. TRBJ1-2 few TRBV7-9 CASSFSALNGYTF TGTGCCAGCAGCTTTTCTGCGCTGAATGGCTACACCTTC
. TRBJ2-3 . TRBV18 CASSPRLGEDTDTQYF TGTGCCAGCTCACCCCGTTTGGGGGAGGACACAGATACGCAGTATTTT